This T cell receptor beta chain was profiled in a study of blood T cell repertoires in COVID-19. Background on the study: The analysed material was cDNA or gDNA that came from T cells, B-cell-depleted T cells, or PBMCs.

Only a few counts were recorded for this clone. V lost 4 bases and J 0 bases, leaving 10 bases between the germline ends. Germline loops: CDR1 LNHDA, CDR2 SQIVND (reference sequence). This CDR3 spans 14 amino acids. Assay: immunoSEQ multiplex PCR; the TCRdb copy retains only in-frame clones and omits some. Of fewer than 250,000 clones listed, more than 80% were seen once; the top ten hold 1.8%. This sequence originates from a man in his fifties or sixties who had recovered from COVID-19. The rearrangement joins TRBV19 to TRBJ2-7; D unclear. Sequenced: PBMCs or T cells enriched from blood (not recorded which). The CDR3 here is CASSTPGRSYEQYF. The CDR3, as DNA: TGTGCCAGTAGTACCCCGGGTCGCTCCTACGAGCAGTACTTC.